What follows describes a single TCR beta chain. Antigen specificity is unknown. A junction boundary mismatches the germline segment, possibly from a read error. Unsorted bulk tissue of about 18-32 mg yielded co-extracted RNA and DNA. The study enrolled treatment-naive patients with chronic HBV infection. This sample was taken from a study of tumor-infiltrating lymphocytes in primary liver carcinoma. As for the study in general: Regardless of tissue type, samples showed similar yields of roughly 3.65 to 8 million productive TCRbeta reads. Study results and caveats: It was in tumors, not blood, that the top-250-clone fraction was significantly higher (p = 0.039). Reduced overlap was seen in tumor-adjacent and tumor-blood pairs versus tumor region pairs.

Priming with a constant-region primer yielded TCR beta cDNA from 500 ng total RNA. Employing slightly modified ARM-PCR, three nested multiplex PCR rounds were run, and these gave rise to the TCR beta libraries. TRBV1-TRBV30 forward primers paired with a C-beta reverse primer drove the first two PCR rounds, about 11 cycles each. MiXCR was run by TCRdb on the multiplex PCR reads, yielding one entry per CDR3 protein. Of roughly 200,000 distinct CDR3 sequences listed, around 85% are singletons. CDR1 and CDR2 from the germline V gene are SGHAT and FQDESV (reference sequence). The CDR3 is 17 amino acids. This sequence joins TRBV11-1 and TRBJ2-4, with D tentatively TRBD1 or TRBD2 (5 bases each). This receptor was taken from a man between 35 and 55 years old with primary liver carcinoma and hepatitis B virus infection. Sequencing was done on a sample of tumor tissue from primary liver carcinoma. The CDR3 sequence: CASSFPGTRGTKNIQYF. The CDR3 coding sequence is TGCGCCAGCAGCTTTCCCGGGACCAGAGGGACCAAAAACATTCAGTATTTC.